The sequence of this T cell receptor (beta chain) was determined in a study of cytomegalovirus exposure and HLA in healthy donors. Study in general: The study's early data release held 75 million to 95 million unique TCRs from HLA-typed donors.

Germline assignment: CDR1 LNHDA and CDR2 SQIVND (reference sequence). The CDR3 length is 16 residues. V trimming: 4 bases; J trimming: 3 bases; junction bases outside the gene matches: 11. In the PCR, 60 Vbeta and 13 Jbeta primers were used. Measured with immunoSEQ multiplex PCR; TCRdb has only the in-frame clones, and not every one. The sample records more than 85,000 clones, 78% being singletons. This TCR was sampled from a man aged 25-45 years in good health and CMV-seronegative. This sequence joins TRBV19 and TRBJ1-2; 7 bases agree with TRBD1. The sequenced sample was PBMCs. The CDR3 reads CASSRTGTDVYYGYTF. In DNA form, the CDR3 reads TGTGCCAGTAGTAGGACCGGGACAGACGTCTACTATGGCTACACCTTC.